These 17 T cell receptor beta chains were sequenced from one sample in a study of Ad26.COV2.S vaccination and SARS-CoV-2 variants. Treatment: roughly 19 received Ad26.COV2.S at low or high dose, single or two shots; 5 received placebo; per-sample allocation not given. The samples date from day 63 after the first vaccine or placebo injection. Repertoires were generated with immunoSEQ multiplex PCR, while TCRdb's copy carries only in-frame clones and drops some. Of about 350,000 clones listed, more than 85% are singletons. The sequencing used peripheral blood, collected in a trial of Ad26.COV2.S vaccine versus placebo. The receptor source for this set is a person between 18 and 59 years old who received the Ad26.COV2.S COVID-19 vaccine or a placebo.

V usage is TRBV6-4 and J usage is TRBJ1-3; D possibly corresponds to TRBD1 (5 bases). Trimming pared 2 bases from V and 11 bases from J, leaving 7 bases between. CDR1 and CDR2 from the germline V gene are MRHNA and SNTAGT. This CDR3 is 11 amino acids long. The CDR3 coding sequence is TGTGCCAGCAGTGACGGGGGTGCCATATATTTT. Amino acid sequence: CASSDGGAIYF.

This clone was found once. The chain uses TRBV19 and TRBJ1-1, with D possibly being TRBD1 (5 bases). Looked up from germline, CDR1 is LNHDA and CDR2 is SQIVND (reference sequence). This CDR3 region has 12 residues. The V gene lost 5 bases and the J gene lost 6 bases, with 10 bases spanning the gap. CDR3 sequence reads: CASSGALPEAFF. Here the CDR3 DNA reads TGTGCCAGTAGTGGGGCCCTTCCTGAAGCTTTCTTT.

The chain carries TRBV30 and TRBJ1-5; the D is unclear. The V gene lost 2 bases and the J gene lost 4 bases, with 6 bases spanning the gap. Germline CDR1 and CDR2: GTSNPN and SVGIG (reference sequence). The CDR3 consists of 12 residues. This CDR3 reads CAWSYGNQPQHF. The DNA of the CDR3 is TGTGCCTGGAGTTACGGGAATCAGCCCCAGCATTTT.

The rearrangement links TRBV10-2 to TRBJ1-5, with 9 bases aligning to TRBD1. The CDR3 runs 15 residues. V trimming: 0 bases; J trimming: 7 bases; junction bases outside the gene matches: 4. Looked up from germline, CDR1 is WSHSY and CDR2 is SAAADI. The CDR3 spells CASSESGQGVQPQHF. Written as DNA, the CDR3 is TGCGCCAGCAGTGAGTCGGGACAGGGAGTACAGCCCCAGCATTTT.

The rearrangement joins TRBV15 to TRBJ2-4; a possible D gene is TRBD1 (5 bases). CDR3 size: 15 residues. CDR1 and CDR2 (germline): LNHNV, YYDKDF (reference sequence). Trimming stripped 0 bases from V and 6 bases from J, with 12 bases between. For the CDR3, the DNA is TGTGCCACCAGCAGAGATAAAGGGGAAGGAAACATTCAGTACTTC. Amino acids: CATSRDKGEGNIQYF. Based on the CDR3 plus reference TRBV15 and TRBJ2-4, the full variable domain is DAMVIQNPRYQVTQFGKPVTLSCSQTLNHNVMYWYQQKSSQAPKLLFHYYDKDFNNEADTPDNFQSRRPNTSFCFLDIRSPGLGDTAMYLCATSRDKGEGNIQYFGAGTRLSVL.

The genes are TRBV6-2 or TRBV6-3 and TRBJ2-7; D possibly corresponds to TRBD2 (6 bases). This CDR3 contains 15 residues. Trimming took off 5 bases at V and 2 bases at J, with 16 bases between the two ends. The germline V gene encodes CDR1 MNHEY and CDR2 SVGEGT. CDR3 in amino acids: CASSQPLGGPYEQYF. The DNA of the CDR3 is TGTGCCAGCAGTCAGCCTCTCGGGGGTCCCTACGAGCAGTACTTC.

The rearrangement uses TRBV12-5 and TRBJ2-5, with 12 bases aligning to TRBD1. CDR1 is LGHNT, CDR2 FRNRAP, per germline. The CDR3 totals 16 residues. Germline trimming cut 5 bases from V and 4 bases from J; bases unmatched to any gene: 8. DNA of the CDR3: TGTGCTAGTGGTAAACCGGGGACAGGGGGCAGAGAGACCCAGTACTTC. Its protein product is CASGKPGTGGRETQYF. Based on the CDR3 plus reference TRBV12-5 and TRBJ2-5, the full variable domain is DARVTQTPRHKVTEMGQEVTMRCQPILGHNTVFWYRQTMMQGLELLAYFRNRAPLDDSGMPKDRFSAEMPDATLATLKIQPSEPRDSAVYFCASGKPGTGGRETQYFGPGTRLLVL.

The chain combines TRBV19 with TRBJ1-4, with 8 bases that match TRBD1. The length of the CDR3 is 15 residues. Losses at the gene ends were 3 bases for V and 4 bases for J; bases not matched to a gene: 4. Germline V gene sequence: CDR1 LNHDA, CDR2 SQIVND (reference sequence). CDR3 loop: CASSITGGNNEKLFF. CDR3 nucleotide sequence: TGTGCCAGTAGTATCACAGGGGGGAATAATGAAAAACTGTTTTTT.

DNA for the CDR3: TGTGCCAGTAGTATATGGGCTAATCAGCCCCAGCATTTT. Protein sequence: CASSIWANQPQHF. This rearrangement joins TRBV19 to TRBJ1-5; D unresolved. The germline V gene has CDR1 LNHDA and CDR2 SQIVND (reference sequence). Deletions cut 2 bases from V and 4 bases from J, with 6 bases between. This CDR3 is 13 amino acids long.

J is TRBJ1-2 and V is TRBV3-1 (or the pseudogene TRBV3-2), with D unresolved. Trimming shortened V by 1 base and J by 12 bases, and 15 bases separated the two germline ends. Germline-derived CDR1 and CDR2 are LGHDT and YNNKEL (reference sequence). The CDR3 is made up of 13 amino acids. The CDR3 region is CASSQVLATGHTF. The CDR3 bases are TGTGCCAGCAGCCAAGTATTGGCTACGGGCCACACCTTC.

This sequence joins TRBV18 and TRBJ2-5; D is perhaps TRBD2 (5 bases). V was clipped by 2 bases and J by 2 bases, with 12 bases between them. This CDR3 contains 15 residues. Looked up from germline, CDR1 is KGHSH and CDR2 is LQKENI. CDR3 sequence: CASSPGGGGQETQYF. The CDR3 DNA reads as TGTGCCAGCTCACCAGGTGGAGGTGGGCAAGAGACCCAGTACTTC.

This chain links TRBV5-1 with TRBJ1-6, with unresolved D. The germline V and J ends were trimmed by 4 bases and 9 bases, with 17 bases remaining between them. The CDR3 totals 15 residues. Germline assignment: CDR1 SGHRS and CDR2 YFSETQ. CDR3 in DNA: TGCGCCAGCAGCATTGGCACAGAATCTAGTTCACCCCTCCACTTT. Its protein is CASSIGTESSSPLHF.

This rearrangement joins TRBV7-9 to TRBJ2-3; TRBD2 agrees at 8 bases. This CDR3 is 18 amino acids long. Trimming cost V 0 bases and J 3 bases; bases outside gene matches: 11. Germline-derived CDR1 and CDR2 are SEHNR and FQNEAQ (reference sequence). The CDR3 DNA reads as TGTGCCAGCAGCTTAGCTACCCTAGGACTAGCTGATACAGATACGCAGTATTTT. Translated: CASSLATLGLADTDTQYF.

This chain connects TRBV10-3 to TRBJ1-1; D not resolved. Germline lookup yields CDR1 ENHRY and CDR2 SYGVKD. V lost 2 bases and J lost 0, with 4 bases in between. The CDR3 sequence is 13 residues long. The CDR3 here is CAISELVNTEAFF. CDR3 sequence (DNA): TGTGCCATCAGTGAGCTAGTGAACACTGAAGCTTTCTTT.

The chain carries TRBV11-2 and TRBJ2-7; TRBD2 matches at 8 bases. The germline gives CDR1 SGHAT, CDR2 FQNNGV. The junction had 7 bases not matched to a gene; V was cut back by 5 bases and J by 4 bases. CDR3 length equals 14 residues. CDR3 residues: CASSTLGGAYEQYF. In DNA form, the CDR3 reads TGTGCCAGCAGCACACTCGGGGGGGCTTACGAGCAGTACTTC.

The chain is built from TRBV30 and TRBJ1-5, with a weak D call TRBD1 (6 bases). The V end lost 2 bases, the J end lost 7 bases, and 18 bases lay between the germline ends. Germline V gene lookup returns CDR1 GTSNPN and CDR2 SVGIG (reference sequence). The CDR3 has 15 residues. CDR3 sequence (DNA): TGTGCCTGGAGTCCCAGGGGAGGGGTCGCGCAGCCCCAGCATTTT. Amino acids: CAWSPRGGVAQPQHF. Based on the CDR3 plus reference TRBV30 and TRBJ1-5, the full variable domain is SQTIHQWPATLVQPVGSPLSLECTVEGTSNPNLYWYRQAAGRGLQLLFYSVGIGQISSEVPQNLSASRPQDRQFILSSKKLLLSDSGFYLCAWSPRGGVAQPQHFGDGTRLSIL.

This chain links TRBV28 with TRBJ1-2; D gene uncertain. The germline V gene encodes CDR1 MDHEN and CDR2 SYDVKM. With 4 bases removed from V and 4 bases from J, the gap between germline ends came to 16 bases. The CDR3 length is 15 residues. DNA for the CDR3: TGTGCCAGCAGTTCGTTGACCCAAGGAGGCTATGGCTACACCTTC. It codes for CASSSLTQGGYGYTF.